This T cell receptor beta chain was observed in a study of cytotoxic CD8 clonotypes in ibrutinib-treated CLL. General observations from the study: Under treatment, the uncommon public clonotypes either contracted or remained stable.

This clone was found a few times. Its target is unknown. The CDR3 covers 14 residues. Germline values: CDR1 SGHRS, CDR2 YFSETQ. V dropped 0 bases and J dropped 7; count of bases not matched to a gene: 3. The method was immunoSEQ multiplex PCR; TCRdb's version includes in-frame clones alone and lacks a portion of them. In the table there are 50,000 to 70,000 clones, roughly 50% of which are singletons. This chain links TRBV5-1 with TRBJ1-4, with 7 bases fitting TRBD1. The origin of this receptor is a human donor with chronic lymphocytic leukemia. The specimen was PBMCs, collected at disease progression, from a patient treated with ibrutinib. The CDR3 DNA is TGCGCCAGCAGCTTGGTACCAGGGGGTGAAAAACTGTTTTTT. This encodes CASSLVPGGEKLFF. Full variable domain (outside the CDR3, taken from reference TRBV5-1 and TRBJ1-4): KAGVTQTPRYLIKTRGQQVTLSCSPISGHRSVSWYQQTPGQGLQFLFEYFSETQRNKGNFPGRFSGRQFSNSRSEMNVSTLELGDSALYLCASSLVPGGEKLFFGSGTQLSVL.